The clone carrying this TCR beta chain was seen more than once but under ten times. Its cognate antigen is unknown. The time point denotes: week 35, safety follow-up. All doses held 300 ug of mutant IDH1 20-mer peptide, with topical imiquimod. Germline V gene lookup returns CDR1 SGDLS and CDR2 YYNGEE. CDR3 length: 13 residues. V dropped 3 bases and J dropped 7 bases, with 11 bases sitting between them. TCRdb's copy holds only in-frame clones and misses some; the assay was immunoSEQ multiplex PCR. This sample has about 42,000 clones, with roughly 84% found just once. This entry belongs to a study of a mutant IDH1 vaccine in newly diagnosed glioma. Study-level background: Those enrolled had earlier been treated with radiotherapy, temozolomide, or both, mostly both. Study findings and constraints: It seemed that pseudoprogression was not linked to changes in the top peripheral T cell clonotypes.

The sequencing here drew on PBMCs, taken from a glioma patient whose treatment included an IDH1 peptide vaccine. The sequence was collected from a woman aged 45-60 years with glioma. The J gene is TRBJ1-5, the V gene TRBV9; D ambiguous. CDR3 coding DNA: TGTGCCAGCAGCGCTGGGGAAAGGCAGCCCCAGCATTTT. Its protein is CASSAGERQPQHF.